This passage covers 32 T cell receptor beta chains from one sample sequenced in a study of OX40 agonist ivuxolimab in advanced cancers. Measured with immunoSEQ multiplex PCR; TCRdb has only the in-frame clones, and not every one. The profile covers 50,000 to 55,000 clones, with over 75% appearing a single time and 1.5% taken by the ten largest. The source was CD4+ or CD8+ T cells sorted from blood, collected in a trial of the OX40 agonist ivuxolimab. These receptor sequences come from an adult with an advanced solid tumor such as melanoma, head and neck, liver or kidney cancer.

This rearrangement joins TRBV11-2 to TRBJ2-1; 13 bases agree with TRBD2. Per germline, CDR1 SGHAT and CDR2 FQNNGV. J gave up 1 base and V 5 bases, and 8 bases lay outside the gene matches. The CDR3 loop spans 18 amino acids. In DNA, the CDR3 is TGTGCCAGCAGCCCCTCGGCACTAGCGGGGGGGTCCTACAATGAGCAGTTCTTC. This sequence encodes CASSPSALAGGSYNEQFF.

The chain uses TRBV29-1 and TRBJ2-7; D not resolved. The CDR3 has 12 residues. Trimming took off 4 bases at V and 0 bases at J, with 7 bases between the two ends. Germline CDR1 is SQVTM and CDR2 is ANQGSEA. The CDR3 is CSVVISSYEQYF. The CDR3, as DNA: TGCAGCGTTGTTATTTCCTCCTACGAGCAGTACTTC.

V usage is TRBV9 and J usage is TRBJ2-2, with TRBD1 matching over 7 bases. V trimming: 4 bases; J trimming: 5 bases; junction bases outside the gene matches: 11. CDR1 and CDR2 from the germline V gene are SGDLS and YYNGEE. The CDR3 covers 16 residues. The CDR3, as DNA: TGTGCCAGCAGCCCTAGAAAGGGGGCGCAAACCGGGGAGCTGTTTTTT. Translating gives CASSPRKGAQTGELFF. Complete variable domain (other parts from reference TRBV9 and TRBJ2-2): DSGVTQTPKHLITATGQRVTLRCSPRSGDLSVYWYQQSLDQGLQFLIQYYNGEERAKGNILERFSAQQFPDLHSELNLSSLELGDSALYFCASSPRKGAQTGELFFGEGSRLTVL.

Remarks on this clone: The same CDR3 is also encoded by other DNA sequences in this sample. This chain links TRBV19 with TRBJ2-1, with 12 bases that match TRBD2. The CDR3 contains 18 residues. After removal of 4 bases from V and 9 bases from J, the junction contained 16 bases not matched to a gene. Germline values: CDR1 LNHDA, CDR2 SQIVND (reference sequence). The CDR3: CASSKEGTSGPDGGEQFF. The CDR3 nucleotides read TGTGCCAGTAGTAAGGAAGGGACTAGCGGGCCCGATGGAGGTGAGCAGTTCTTC.

V gene TRBV7-9 combines with J gene TRBJ2-5; 11 bases align to TRBD1. This CDR3 has 16 amino acids. CDR1 is SEHNR, CDR2 FQNEAQ, per germline (reference sequence). Losses at the gene ends were 5 bases for V and 5 bases for J; bases not matched to a gene: 10. Written as DNA, the CDR3 is TGTGCCAGCAGCCCTCGGGACAGGGGGGGGGCGGAGACCCAGTACTTC. Translating it yields CASSPRDRGGAETQYF.

The gene calls are TRBV14 and TRBJ1-1; D call uncertain. The CDR3 extends over 12 amino acids. CDR1 SGHDN and CDR2 FVKESK come from the germline V gene. V was trimmed by 0 bases and J by 11 bases, leaving 10 bases between them. CDR3 sequence: CASSQDRPEAFF. The CDR3 DNA sequence: TGTGCCAGCAGCCAAGATCGGCCGGAGGCTTTCTTT.

The rearrangement joins TRBV14 to TRBJ2-3; the D gene is possibly TRBD1 (8 bases). With 4 bases removed from V and 3 bases from J, the gap between germline ends came to 17 bases. Germline lookup yields CDR1 SGHDN and CDR2 FVKESK. The CDR3 has 16 residues. The CDR3 region is CASSPNRGGETDTQYF. As DNA, the CDR3 is TGTGCCAGCAGCCCAAACAGGGGGGGAGAGACAGATACGCAGTATTTT.

The chain recombines TRBV5-1 with TRBJ2-7; tentative D call: TRBD2 (6 bases). This CDR3 contains 14 residues. Trimming took off 4 bases at V and 5 bases at J, with 16 bases between the two ends. Germline CDR1 SGHRS, CDR2 YFSETQ. The CDR3 sequence: CASSPGLAADEQYF. The CDR3 coding sequence is TGCGCCAGCAGCCCGGGACTGGCGGCGGACGAGCAGTACTTC.

The genes are TRBV10-3 and TRBJ2-7, with D maybe TRBD1 (6 bases). CDR3 size: 12 residues. Germline V lookup: CDR1 ENHRY, CDR2 SYGVKD. Trimming removed 4 bases at V and 6 bases at J, with 10 bases between. The chain's CDR3 is CAISGGRGEQYF. In nucleotides, the CDR3 is TGTGCCATCAGTGGGGGCAGGGGCGAGCAGTACTTC.

The chain combines TRBV5-1 with TRBJ2-3; 9 bases are shared with TRBD2. CDR1 is SGHRS, CDR2 YFSETQ, per germline. The CDR3 is 15 amino acids. Trimming at V came to 5 bases and at J to 2 bases, leaving 6 bases not matched to a gene. CDR3 loop: CASRGGGEFTDTQYF. The DNA of the CDR3 is TGCGCCAGCAGGGGCGGGGGGGAGTTCACAGATACGCAGTATTTT.

The J gene is TRBJ2-2, the V gene TRBV5-4, with 7 bases fitting TRBD1. The V and J ends lost 3 bases and 2 bases, in that order; junction bases with no gene match: 4. This CDR3 is 15 amino acids long. CDR1 is SGHNT, CDR2 YYREEE, per germline (reference sequence). DNA for the CDR3: TGTGCCAGCAGCTCCGGGACAGACAACACCGGGGAGCTGTTTTTT. It encodes CASSSGTDNTGELFF.

V is TRBV2 and J is TRBJ2-5; the D is unclear. The DNA end is more similar to TRBJ2-7, so the J call may be wrong. CDR3 length: 13 amino acids. Germline assignment: CDR1 SNHLY and CDR2 FYNNEI. CDR3 protein: CASIPLSSYEQYF. CDR3 bases: TGTGCCAGCATACCACTTAGCTCCTACGAGCAGTACTTC.

J is TRBJ2-4 and V is TRBV7-9, with a tentative D call TRBD1 (6 bases). Between the trimmed V and J ends, which lost 5 bases and 9 bases, there was a span of 23 bases. CDR1 SEHNR and CDR2 FQNEAQ come from the germline V gene (reference sequence). The CDR3 sequence is 16 residues long. In nucleotides, the CDR3 is TGTGCCAGCAGCGCAACTCCAGGGGACACAAGCGGCATTCAGTACTTC. It translates to CASSATPGDTSGIQYF.

The V gene is TRBV5-1, the J gene TRBJ1-2; tentatively, D is TRBD1 (6 bases). V dropped 2 bases and J dropped 2 bases, with 10 bases sitting between them. Per germline, CDR1 SGHRS and CDR2 YFSETQ. CDR3 length equals 14 residues. This chain's CDR3 is CASSFKGGNYGYTF. The CDR3 DNA reads as TGCGCCAGCAGCTTTAAAGGGGGGAACTATGGCTACACCTTC.

The J gene is TRBJ2-1, the V gene TRBV5-5; tentatively, D is TRBD1 (5 bases). Germline V CDR1 and CDR2: SGHKS, YYEKEE (reference sequence). The V and J ends lost 3 bases and 7 bases respectively, with 8 bases between them. There are 12 residues in the CDR3. The chain's CDR3 is CASSSTVNEQFF. In DNA, the CDR3 is TGTGCCAGCAGCTCGACAGTAAATGAGCAGTTCTTC.

The chain combines TRBV30 with TRBJ2-7; 8 bases align to TRBD1. V shed 4 bases, J shed 5 bases, and the junction held 7 bases outside the gene matches. Germline V gene lookup returns CDR1 GTSNPN and CDR2 SVGIG (reference sequence). The CDR3 extends over 13 amino acids. Written as DNA, the CDR3 is TGTGCCTGGACACAGGGGGGACCTAACGAGCAGTACTTC. This encodes CAWTQGGPNEQYF.

The chain employs TRBV7-3 and TRBJ2-7; D possibly corresponds to TRBD1 (7 bases). The V and J ends lost 3 bases and 5 bases respectively, with 23 bases between them. This CDR3 is built from 17 residues. The germline V gene encodes CDR1 SGHTA and CDR2 FQGTGA. This CDR3 reads CASSFSGRRGHLDEQYF. The CDR3 nucleotides are TGTGCCAGCAGCTTCTCCGGACGGAGGGGGCACTTGGACGAGCAGTACTTC. The full variable domain, with the rest looked up from reference TRBV7-3 and TRBJ2-7, is GAGVSQTPSNKVTEKGKYVELRCDPISGHTALYWYRQSLGQGPEFLIYFQGTGAADDSGLPNDRFFAVRPEGSVSTLKIQRTERGDSAVYLCASSFSGRRGHLDEQYFGPGTRLTVT.

The CDR3 sequence is CASSSKKGGTRTEAFF. Here the CDR3 DNA reads TGTGCCAGCAGCTCAAAGAAAGGGGGCACGCGAACTGAAGCTTTCTTT. The chain uses TRBV9 and TRBJ1-1; 7 bases line up with TRBD1. CDR1 SGDLS and CDR2 YYNGEE come from the germline V gene. The ends lost 4 bases at V and 5 bases at J; junction bases unmatched: 14. There are 16 residues in the CDR3.

The chain links TRBV11-3 to TRBJ2-7, with TRBD1 matching 8 bases. CDR3 length: 14 amino acids. V was clipped by 4 bases and J by 3 bases; unmatched bases: 5. Germline V gene data show CDR1 as SGHNT and CDR2 as YENEEA. The CDR3 DNA is TGTGCCAGCAGCTACGGGACAGGTAACTACGAGCAGTACTTC. This sequence encodes CASSYGTGNYEQYF.

The chain recombines TRBV9 with TRBJ1-2; 7 bases line up with TRBD1. Germline CDR1 and CDR2: SGDLS and YYNGEE. The CDR3 loop spans 15 amino acids. Trimming at V came to 3 bases and at J to 5 bases, leaving 10 bases not matched to a gene. The CDR3 protein is CASSADRVLLYGYTF. CDR3 coding DNA: TGTGCCAGCAGCGCTGACAGGGTTCTCTTGTATGGCTACACCTTC.

V is TRBV27 and J is TRBJ1-1, with D unclear. This CDR3 is 13 amino acids long. V was pared by 5 bases and J by 2 bases, with 9 bases between. Germline CDR1 reads MNHEY; CDR2 reads SMNVEV (reference sequence). The CDR3 is CASSKGRNTEAFF. The CDR3 coding sequence is TGTGCCAGCAGTAAAGGCAGAAACACTGAAGCTTTCTTT.

The V and J genes are TRBV9 and TRBJ2-5; 12 bases align to TRBD2. In germline, CDR1 is SGDLS, CDR2 YYNGEE. This CDR3 contains 16 residues. V dropped 3 bases and J dropped 4; count of bases not matched to a gene: 7. This CDR3 is CASSAQTSGGPETQYF. For the CDR3, the DNA is TGTGCCAGCAGCGCACAGACTAGCGGGGGCCCAGAGACCCAGTACTTC.

The chain links TRBV29-1 to TRBJ1-1, with TRBD1 matching over 7 bases. V lost 4 bases and J lost 6; bases outside the gene matches: 5. The germline V gene has CDR1 SQVTM and CDR2 ANQGSEA. This CDR3 is 12 amino acids long. CDR3 protein: CSVVRGLAEAFF. CDR3 DNA: TGCAGCGTTGTTAGGGGGCTCGCTGAAGCTTTCTTT.

V gene TRBV27 combines with J gene TRBJ1-4, with a possible D match to TRBD1 (5 bases). The CDR3 is 14 amino acids. Trimming removed 3 bases from V and 6 bases from J, with 11 bases in between. Per germline, CDR1 MNHEY and CDR2 SMNVEV (reference sequence). The CDR3 region is CASSLEGAHEKLFF. CDR3 in DNA: TGTGCCAGCAGTTTGGAAGGGGCCCATGAAAAACTGTTTTTT.

This clone was seen just once. This rearrangement joins TRBV18 to TRBJ2-3; D is unresolved. The CDR3 loop spans 16 amino acids. V dropped 0 bases and J dropped 0 bases, with 10 bases sitting between them. Germline V gene lookup returns CDR1 KGHSH and CDR2 LQKENI. CDR3 residues: CASSPPGIWSTDTQYF. DNA for the CDR3: TGTGCCAGCTCACCACCGGGGATATGGAGCACAGATACGCAGTATTTT.

The J gene is TRBJ1-1, the V gene TRBV7-9, with 9 bases lining up with TRBD1. The V and J ends lost 4 bases and 0 bases, in that order; junction bases with no gene match: 3. The CDR3 runs to 15 residues. Germline V gives CDR1 SEHNR, CDR2 FQNEAQ (reference sequence). The CDR3 DNA follows: TGTGCCAGCAGCTCGGACAGGGGAATGAACACTGAAGCTTTCTTT. Its translation: CASSSDRGMNTEAFF.

This clone was found once. V and J are TRBV18 and TRBJ2-7; the D is unclear. Germline V gene sequence: CDR1 KGHSH, CDR2 LQKENI. The length of the CDR3 is 13 residues. V shed 0 bases and J shed 5 bases, with 8 bases lying between them. As DNA, the CDR3 is TGTGCCAGCTCACCACCGAGCCTAAACGAGCAGTACTTC. Translation: CASSPPSLNEQYF.

The V and J genes are TRBV18 and TRBJ1-1; D unresolved. The germline V and J ends were trimmed by 4 bases and 1 base, with 10 bases remaining between them. The CDR3 is 14 amino acids. Germline V gene data show CDR1 as KGHSH and CDR2 as LQKENI. Here the CDR3 reads CASSQIQENTEAFF. The CDR3 nucleotides are TGTGCCAGCTCACAGATCCAGGAGAACACTGAAGCTTTCTTT.

V gene TRBV19 combines with J gene TRBJ2-5; D is tentatively TRBD1 or TRBD2 (5 bases each). The CDR3 is made up of 12 amino acids. The V end lost 4 bases, the J end lost 5 bases, and 8 bases lay between the germline ends. The germline V gene has CDR1 LNHDA and CDR2 SQIVND (reference sequence). The CDR3 loop reads CASSRDEETQYF. CDR3 nucleotides: TGTGCCAGTAGTAGGGACGAGGAGACCCAGTACTTC.

This clone was recorded once. The chain's CDR3 is CASSQDFEGGETQYF. In nucleotides, the CDR3 is TGCGCCAGCAGCCAAGATTTTGAGGGTGGAGAGACCCAGTACTTC. The chain combines TRBV4-1 with TRBJ2-5; possibly TRBD2 for D (5 bases). Germline loops: CDR1 MGHRA, CDR2 YSYEKL. The CDR3 length is 15 residues. V gave up 0 bases and J gave up 4 bases, with 12 bases separating them.

The genes are TRBV7-6 and TRBJ1-5; D ambiguous. V was shortened by 2 bases and J by 1 base, with 3 bases between the two germline ends. Per germline, CDR1 SGHVS and CDR2 FNYEAQ. The CDR3 is 13 residues long. CDR3 sequence (DNA): TGTGCCAGCAGCTTAACGAGCAATCAGCCCCAGCATTTT. It is translated as CASSLTSNQPQHF.

V usage is TRBV5-8 and J usage is TRBJ2-1, with 11 nucleotides matching TRBD2. Trimming removed 0 bases from V and 4 bases from J; junction bases left unmatched: 3. The germline CDR1 and CDR2 sequences are SGHTS and YDEGEE. The CDR3 sequence is 16 residues long. The CDR3 DNA is TGTGCCAGCAGCTTGGGACTAGCGGGGCCTTACAATGAGCAGTTCTTC. Encoded protein: CASSLGLAGPYNEQFF.